This T cell receptor beta chain was recovered during a study of neurological immune-mediated disorders. On the study more broadly: There were around 34 multiple sclerosis patients; about 30 were relapsing-remitting and 3 were secondary progressive.

Study-level findings and limits: No clinical or MRI feature was associated with the multiple sclerosis repertoire cluster. HTLV-1-associated myelopathy had the most TCR clonal expansion, while multiple sclerosis had the least, a level that fell below healthy controls.

Trimming shortened V by 3 bases and J by 5 bases, and 16 bases separated the two germline ends. The CDR3 runs 14 residues. The V gene's germline CDR1 is DFQATT and CDR2 SNEGSKA (reference sequence). A note on this clonotype: The antigen is undetermined.

Over 200 million TCR-beta sequences, together covering 15-18 subjects, were produced by every individual sequencing run that was carried out. TCRdb analysed the 5' RACE reads with MiXCR anew, one entry per CDR3 protein. The sample lists under 20,000 distinct CDR3 sequences; less than 3.5% were seen once. The sequencing input was PBMCs. The J gene is TRBJ2-5, the V gene TRBV20-1; D remains unclear. The clonotype comes from a woman younger than 30 with multiple sclerosis. CDR3: CSASPLRPGETQYF. In nucleotides, the CDR3 is TGCAGTGCTAGTCCCTTACGACCTGGGGAGACCCAGTACTTC.